Listed below are T cell receptor beta chains from one sample, sequenced in a study of shared clonotypes between healthy human individuals. Method: immunoSEQ multiplex PCR; TCRdb's copy keeps in-frame clones and lacks some. The sample comprises some 2.3 million clones, roughly 93% of which are singletons, and 0.3% to 0.4% rests with the top ten. The sample was naive CD4+ T cells from PBMCs. These receptors were collected from a young man in good health. Some clones in this sample may be carry-over from other donors' samples. The CDR3 runs from the conserved cysteine through the conserved F or W. The D gene is left open where the match is weak. For some rows the clone size is stated as once, few or many, or as a class when expanded; others skip it.

cdr3_nt: TGTGCCAGCTCACCGGCCGCTAGCGGGTACAATGAGCAGTTCTTC
cdr3_aa: CASSPAASGYNEQFF
d_call: TRBD2
clone_size: NA
v_call: TRBV18
j_call: TRBJ2-1

cdr3_nt: TGTGCCAGTACTGATGGGTTGGGCCCTGAAGCTTTCTTT
cdr3_aa: CASTDGLGPEAFF
d_call: NA
clone_size: NA
v_call: TRBV19
j_call: TRBJ1-1

cdr3_nt: TGCGCCAGCAGCTTTCCGGGGGATGAGCAGTTCTTC
cdr3_aa: CASSFPGDEQFF
d_call: NA
clone_size: NA
v_call: TRBV5-1
j_call: TRBJ2-1

cdr3_nt: TGTGCCAGCAGTCTCACTAGGAATGAGCAGTTCTTC
cdr3_aa: CASSLTRNEQFF
d_call: NA
clone_size: NA
v_call: TRBV2
j_call: TRBJ2-1

cdr3_nt: TGTGCCAGCAGCGGGACTAGCGGGAGTTACAATGAGCAGTTCTTC
cdr3_aa: CASSGTSGSYNEQFF
d_call: TRBD2
clone_size: NA
v_call: TRBV11-2
j_call: TRBJ2-1

cdr3_nt: TGTGCCAGCAGCTTATCCAGCGGGCCGTCCTACAATGAGCAGTTCTTC
cdr3_aa: CASSLSSGPSYNEQFF
d_call: NA
clone_size: NA
v_call: TRBV7-9
j_call: TRBJ2-1

cdr3_nt: TGTGCCAGTAGATCACGGGACAGGATAGGAGATACGCAGTATTTT
cdr3_aa: CASRSRDRIGDTQYF
d_call: TRBD1
clone_size: NA
v_call: TRBV19
j_call: TRBJ2-3

cdr3_nt: TGTGCCAGCAGCTTAACGGGCGCCGAAGCTGGCGAGCAGTACTTC
cdr3_aa: CASSLTGAEAGEQYF
d_call: NA
clone_size: NA
v_call: TRBV7-3
j_call: TRBJ2-7

cdr3_nt: TGCAGCGTTGGTCTTCTAAGCAATGAGCAGTTCTTC
cdr3_aa: CSVGLLSNEQFF
d_call: NA
clone_size: NA
v_call: TRBV29-1
j_call: TRBJ2-1

cdr3_nt: TGTGCCAGCAGTGGGGTCGGGGAGACCCAGTACTTC
cdr3_aa: CASSGVGETQYF
d_call: NA
clone_size: NA
v_call: TRBV6-1
j_call: TRBJ2-5

cdr3_nt: TGTGCCAGCAGTTACCGGGACGGCGGTGGCTACACCTTC
cdr3_aa: CASSYRDGGGYTF
d_call: NA
clone_size: NA
v_call: TRBV6-5
j_call: TRBJ1-2

cdr3_nt: TGTGCCAGCAGCTTAGCGCGGGGGCTAAGCAATCAGCCCCAGCATTTT
cdr3_aa: CASSLARGLSNQPQHF
d_call: NA
clone_size: NA
v_call: TRBV7-9
j_call: TRBJ1-5

cdr3_nt: TGTGCCAGCTCACCGAACTTGAACACTGAAGCTTTCTTT
cdr3_aa: CASSPNLNTEAFF
d_call: NA
clone_size: once
v_call: TRBV18
j_call: TRBJ1-1

cdr3_nt: TGTGCCTGGAGCCCCGGGGCGCCAAATGAAAAACTGTTTTTT
cdr3_aa: CAWSPGAPNEKLFF
d_call: NA
clone_size: few
v_call: TRBV30
j_call: TRBJ1-4

cdr3_nt: TGTGCCAGCAGTTTATTGCTAGCGGGAGGGCAAGGTGAGCAGTTCTTC
cdr3_aa: CASSLLLAGGQGEQFF
d_call: TRBD2
clone_size: NA
v_call: TRBV28
j_call: TRBJ2-1

cdr3_nt: TGTGCCAGCAGCTTAAGGGAGGGTCCTGAAGCTTTCTTT
cdr3_aa: CASSLREGPEAFF
d_call: NA
clone_size: NA
v_call: TRBV7-9
j_call: TRBJ1-1

cdr3_nt: TGTGCCAGCAGTTACTCTCCGGGGACAAACACTGAAGCTTTCTTT
cdr3_aa: CASSYSPGTNTEAFF
d_call: NA
clone_size: NA
v_call: TRBV6-5
j_call: TRBJ1-1

cdr3_nt: TGTGCCAGCACCCTGGCGGAGTCGGCGTATTTT
cdr3_aa: CASTLAESAYF
d_call: NA
clone_size: NA
v_call: TRBV28
j_call: TRBJ2-3

cdr3_nt: TGTGCCACCAGTCTAAAAGGCGAGGGGATTCAGCCCCAGCATTTT
cdr3_aa: CATSLKGEGIQPQHF
d_call: NA
clone_size: NA
v_call: TRBV15
j_call: TRBJ1-5

cdr3_nt: TGTGCCAGCAGCTTACTCGCGTTCGGGACAGGGGGAGCAGATACGCAGTATTTT
cdr3_aa: CASSLLAFGTGGADTQYF
d_call: TRBD1
clone_size: NA
v_call: TRBV7-2
j_call: TRBJ2-3

cdr3_nt: TGTGCCAGCAGCCTAACATCCCTGAACACTGAAGCTTTCTTT
cdr3_aa: CASSLTSLNTEAFF
d_call: NA
clone_size: NA
v_call: TRBV7-2
j_call: TRBJ1-1

cdr3_nt: TGTGCCAGTAGCCCCGGCGGGGACACTGAAGCTTTCTTT
cdr3_aa: CASSPGGDTEAFF
d_call: NA
clone_size: few
v_call: TRBV19
j_call: TRBJ1-1

cdr3_nt: TGTGCCAGCAGCCAAGGGGTGGGAGGGACTGAAGCTTTCTTT
cdr3_aa: CASSQGVGGTEAFF
d_call: NA
clone_size: NA
v_call: TRBV14
j_call: TRBJ1-1

cdr3_nt: TGTGCCAGCAGTTGGGGACAGGAAACGTACGAGCAGTACTTC
cdr3_aa: CASSWGQETYEQYF
d_call: TRBD1
clone_size: NA
v_call: TRBV28
j_call: TRBJ2-7

cdr3_nt: TGTGCCAGCAGCGCGACAGGGCTAGTAATTGGGGAGCAGTACTTC
cdr3_aa: CASSATGLVIGEQYF
d_call: TRBD1
clone_size: NA
v_call: TRBV9
j_call: TRBJ2-7

cdr3_nt: TGTGCCAGCAGCGTAGCTAGCGGGCATGTGAATGAGCAGTTCTTC
cdr3_aa: CASSVASGHVNEQFF
d_call: TRBD2
clone_size: NA
v_call: TRBV9
j_call: TRBJ2-1

cdr3_nt: TGTGCCAGCAGTTACTACCCTGGGGTCTATGGCTACACCTTC
cdr3_aa: CASSYYPGVYGYTF
d_call: NA
clone_size: NA
v_call: TRBV6-5
j_call: TRBJ1-2

cdr3_nt: TGTGCCAGCAGCCCGCAGACTAGCGGGGGGGTCCTCGAGCAGTACTTC
cdr3_aa: CASSPQTSGGVLEQYF
d_call: TRBD2
clone_size: NA
v_call: TRBV7-2
j_call: TRBJ2-7

cdr3_nt: TGTGCCATCAGTGAGTCGTATTCGGCTGAAGCTTTCTTT
cdr3_aa: CAISESYSAEAFF
d_call: NA
clone_size: NA
v_call: TRBV10-3
j_call: TRBJ1-1

cdr3_nt: TGTGCCAGCTCACCACCGGGGGGAGGATTTTACGAGCAGTACTTC
cdr3_aa: CASSPPGGGFYEQYF
d_call: NA
clone_size: NA
v_call: TRBV18
j_call: TRBJ2-7

cdr3_nt: TGTGCCAGCAGCCTGGACAGGGCCGGGGAGCTGTTTTTT
cdr3_aa: CASSLDRAGELFF
d_call: TRBD1
clone_size: NA
v_call: TRBV28
j_call: TRBJ2-2

cdr3_nt: TGTGCCAGCAGTCCGACAGACAGGGCGGGCACCTACGAGCAGTACTTC
cdr3_aa: CASSPTDRAGTYEQYF
d_call: TRBD1
clone_size: NA
v_call: TRBV28
j_call: TRBJ2-7

cdr3_nt: TGCGCCAGCAGCCAGTTAGACGGGGGTAACTATGGCTACACCTTC
cdr3_aa: CASSQLDGGNYGYTF
d_call: NA
clone_size: NA
v_call: TRBV4-3
j_call: TRBJ1-2

cdr3_nt: TGTGCCAGCACTCTAAGGACAGGGGGTGACTATGGCTACACCTTC
cdr3_aa: CASTLRTGGDYGYTF
d_call: TRBD1
clone_size: NA
v_call: TRBV28
j_call: TRBJ1-2

cdr3_nt: TGTGCCAGCAGTCGCCCCCCTAGCGTCGAGCAGTACTTC
cdr3_aa: CASSRPPSVEQYF
d_call: NA
clone_size: once
v_call: TRBV6-6
j_call: TRBJ2-7

cdr3_nt: TGTGCCAGCAGCGTAGGACAGGGTCAAGAGACCCAGTACTTC
cdr3_aa: CASSVGQGQETQYF
d_call: TRBD1
clone_size: NA
v_call: TRBV9
j_call: TRBJ2-5

cdr3_nt: TGTGCCAGCAGCTTAACGCGGGAGGGGTCCGGCTACACCTTC
cdr3_aa: CASSLTREGSGYTF
d_call: NA
clone_size: NA
v_call: TRBV7-3
j_call: TRBJ1-2